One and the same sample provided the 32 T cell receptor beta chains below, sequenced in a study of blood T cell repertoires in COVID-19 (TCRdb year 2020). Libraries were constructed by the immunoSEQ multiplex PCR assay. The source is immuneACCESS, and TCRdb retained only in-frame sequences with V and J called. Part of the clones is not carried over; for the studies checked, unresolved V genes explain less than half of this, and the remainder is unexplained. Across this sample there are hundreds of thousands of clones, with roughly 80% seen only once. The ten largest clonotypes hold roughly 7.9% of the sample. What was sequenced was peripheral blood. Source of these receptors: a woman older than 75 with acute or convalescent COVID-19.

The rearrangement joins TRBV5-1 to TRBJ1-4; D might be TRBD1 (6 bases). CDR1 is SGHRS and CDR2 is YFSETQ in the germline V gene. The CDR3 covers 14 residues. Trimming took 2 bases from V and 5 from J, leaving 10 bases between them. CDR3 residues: CASSFVDSNEKLFF. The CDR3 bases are TGCGCCAGCAGCTTTGTGGACAGCAATGAAAAACTGTTTTTT.

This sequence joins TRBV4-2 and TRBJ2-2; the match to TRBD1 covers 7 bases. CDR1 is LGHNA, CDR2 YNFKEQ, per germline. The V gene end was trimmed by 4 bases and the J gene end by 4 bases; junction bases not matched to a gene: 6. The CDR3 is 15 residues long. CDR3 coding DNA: TGTGCCAGCAGCCCCGACAGGGCGGGCACCGGGGAGCTGTTTTTT. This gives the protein CASSPDRAGTGELFF.

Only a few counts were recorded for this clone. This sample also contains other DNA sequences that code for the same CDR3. The CDR3 sequence: CASSLSGRVNNSPLHF. CDR3 sequence (DNA): TGTGCCAGCAGTTTATCCGGGAGGGTTAATAATTCACCCCTCCACTTT. The genes are TRBV27 and TRBJ1-6; D gene uncertain. V was shortened by 0 bases and J by 5 bases, with 11 bases between the two germline ends. This CDR3 is built from 16 residues. Germline V gives CDR1 MNHEY, CDR2 SMNVEV (reference sequence).

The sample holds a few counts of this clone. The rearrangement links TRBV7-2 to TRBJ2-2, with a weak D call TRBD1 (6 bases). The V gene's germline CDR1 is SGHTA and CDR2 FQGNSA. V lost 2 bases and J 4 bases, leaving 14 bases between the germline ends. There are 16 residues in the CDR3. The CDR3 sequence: CASSLNGQPTTGELFF. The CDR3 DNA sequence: TGTGCCAGCAGCTTAAACGGACAGCCGACCACCGGGGAGCTGTTTTTT.

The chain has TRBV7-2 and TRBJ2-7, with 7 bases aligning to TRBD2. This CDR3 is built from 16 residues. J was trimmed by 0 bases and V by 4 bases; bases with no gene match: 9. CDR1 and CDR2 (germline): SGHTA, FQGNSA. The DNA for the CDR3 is TGTGCCAGCAGCTCCGCCTCCGGGGGGAGCTCCTACGAGCAGTACTTC. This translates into CASSSASGGSSYEQYF.

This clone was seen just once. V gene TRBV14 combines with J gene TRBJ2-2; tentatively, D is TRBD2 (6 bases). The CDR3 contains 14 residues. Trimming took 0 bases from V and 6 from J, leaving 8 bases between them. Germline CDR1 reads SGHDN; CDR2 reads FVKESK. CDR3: CASSQEWGAGELFF. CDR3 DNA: TGTGCCAGCAGCCAAGAATGGGGGGCCGGGGAGCTGTTTTTT.

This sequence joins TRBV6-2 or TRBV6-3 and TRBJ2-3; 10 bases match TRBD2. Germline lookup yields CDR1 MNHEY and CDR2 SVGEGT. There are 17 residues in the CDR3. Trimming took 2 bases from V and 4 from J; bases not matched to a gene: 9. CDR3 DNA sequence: TGTGCCAGCAGTTACCCTAAAGCGGGAGGGCCATCAGATACGCAGTATTTT. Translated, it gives CASSYPKAGGPSDTQYF.

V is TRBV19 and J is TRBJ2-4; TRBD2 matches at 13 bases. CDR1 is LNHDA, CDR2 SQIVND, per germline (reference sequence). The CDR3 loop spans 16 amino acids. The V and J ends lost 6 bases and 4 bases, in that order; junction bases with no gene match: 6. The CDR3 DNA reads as TGTGCCAGTAGGGAGACTAGCGGGGGGTTAAAAAACATTCAGTACTTC. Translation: CASRETSGGLKNIQYF.

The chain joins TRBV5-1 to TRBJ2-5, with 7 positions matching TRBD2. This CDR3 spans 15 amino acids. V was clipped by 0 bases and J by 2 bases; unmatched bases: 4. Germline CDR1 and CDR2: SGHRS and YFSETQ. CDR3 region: CASSLGGRIQETQYF. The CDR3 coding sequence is TGCGCCAGCAGCTTGGGCGGGAGAATTCAAGAGACCCAGTACTTC.

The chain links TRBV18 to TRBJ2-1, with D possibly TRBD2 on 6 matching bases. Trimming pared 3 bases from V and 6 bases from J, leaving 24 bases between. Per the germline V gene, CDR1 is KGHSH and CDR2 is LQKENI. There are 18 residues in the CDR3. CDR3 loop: CASSPRAGERVSGNEQFF. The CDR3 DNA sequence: TGTGCCAGCTCACCTCGGGCGGGCGAGCGGGTCTCGGGCAATGAGCAGTTCTTC.

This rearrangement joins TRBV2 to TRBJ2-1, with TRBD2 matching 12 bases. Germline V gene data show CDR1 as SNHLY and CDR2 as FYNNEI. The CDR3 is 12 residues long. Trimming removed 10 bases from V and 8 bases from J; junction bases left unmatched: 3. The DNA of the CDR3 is TGTGCCACCAGACTAGCGGGGGATGAGCAGTTCTTC. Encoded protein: CATRLAGDEQFF.

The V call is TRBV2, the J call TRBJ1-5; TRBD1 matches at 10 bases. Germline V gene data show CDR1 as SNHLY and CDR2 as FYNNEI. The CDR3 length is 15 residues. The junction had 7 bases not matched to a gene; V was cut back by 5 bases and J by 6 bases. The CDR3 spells CASSFRDRGGQPQHF. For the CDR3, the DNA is TGTGCCAGCAGTTTCCGGGACAGGGGTGGTCAGCCCCAGCATTTT.

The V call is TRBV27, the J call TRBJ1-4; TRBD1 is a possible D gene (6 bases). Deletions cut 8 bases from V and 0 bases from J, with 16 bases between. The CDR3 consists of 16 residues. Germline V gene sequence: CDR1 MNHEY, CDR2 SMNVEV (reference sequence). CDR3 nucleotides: TGTGCCAGCGGGGGGGCACACCTTGCAACTAATGAAAAACTGTTTTTT. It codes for CASGGAHLATNEKLFF.

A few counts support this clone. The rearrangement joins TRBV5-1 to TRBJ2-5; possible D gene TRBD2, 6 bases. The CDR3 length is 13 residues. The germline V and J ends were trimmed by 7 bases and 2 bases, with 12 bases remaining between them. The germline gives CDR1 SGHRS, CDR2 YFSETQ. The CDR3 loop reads CASGTSLQETQYF. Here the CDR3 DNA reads TGCGCCAGCGGCACTAGCCTACAAGAGACCCAGTACTTC.

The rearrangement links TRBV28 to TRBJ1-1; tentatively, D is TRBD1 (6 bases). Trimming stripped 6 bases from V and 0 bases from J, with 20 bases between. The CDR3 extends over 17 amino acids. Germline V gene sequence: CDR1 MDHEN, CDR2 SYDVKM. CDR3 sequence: CASRMGGGTSMNTEAFF. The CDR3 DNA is TGTGCCAGCAGAATGGGGGGAGGGACAAGCATGAACACTGAAGCTTTCTTT.

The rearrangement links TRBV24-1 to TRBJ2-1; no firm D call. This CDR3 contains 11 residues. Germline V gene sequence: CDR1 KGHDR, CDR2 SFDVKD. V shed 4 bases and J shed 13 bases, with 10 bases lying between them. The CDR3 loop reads CATSDPVPQFF. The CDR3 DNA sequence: TGTGCCACCAGTGACCCCGTTCCCCAGTTCTTC.

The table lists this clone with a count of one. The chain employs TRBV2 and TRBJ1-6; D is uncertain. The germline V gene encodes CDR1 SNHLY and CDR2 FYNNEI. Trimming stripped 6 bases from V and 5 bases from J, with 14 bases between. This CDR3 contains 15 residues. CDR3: CASRRDRVDNSPLHF. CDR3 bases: TGTGCCAGCAGGAGGGATAGGGTAGATAATTCACCCCTCCACTTT.

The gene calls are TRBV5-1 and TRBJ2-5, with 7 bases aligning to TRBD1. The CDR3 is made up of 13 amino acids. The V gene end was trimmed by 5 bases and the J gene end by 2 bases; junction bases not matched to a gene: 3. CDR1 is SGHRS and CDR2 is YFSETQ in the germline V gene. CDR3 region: CASRPGQQETQYF. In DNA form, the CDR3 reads TGCGCCAGCAGACCGGGACAGCAAGAGACCCAGTACTTC.

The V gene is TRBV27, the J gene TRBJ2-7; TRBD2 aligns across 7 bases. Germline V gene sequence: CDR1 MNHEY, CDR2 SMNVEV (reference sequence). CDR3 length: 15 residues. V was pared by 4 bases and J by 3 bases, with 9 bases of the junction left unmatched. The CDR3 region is CASSSGMRELYEQYF. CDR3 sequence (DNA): TGTGCCAGCAGTTCCGGTATGCGGGAGCTCTACGAGCAGTACTTC.

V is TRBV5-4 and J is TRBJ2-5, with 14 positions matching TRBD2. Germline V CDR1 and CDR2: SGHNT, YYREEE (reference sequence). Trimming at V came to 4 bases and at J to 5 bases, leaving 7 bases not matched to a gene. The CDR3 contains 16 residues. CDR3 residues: CASSPGLAGGYETQYF. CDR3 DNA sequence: TGTGCCAGCAGCCCAGGACTAGCGGGAGGTTATGAGACCCAGTACTTC.

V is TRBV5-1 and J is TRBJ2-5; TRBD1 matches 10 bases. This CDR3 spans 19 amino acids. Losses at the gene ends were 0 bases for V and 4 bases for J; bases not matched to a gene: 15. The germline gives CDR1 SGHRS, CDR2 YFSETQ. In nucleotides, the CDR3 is TGCGCCAGCAGCTTGGGGCCCCGAAATCGACAGGGGGCTAGAGAGACCCAGTACTTC. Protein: CASSLGPRNRQGARETQYF.

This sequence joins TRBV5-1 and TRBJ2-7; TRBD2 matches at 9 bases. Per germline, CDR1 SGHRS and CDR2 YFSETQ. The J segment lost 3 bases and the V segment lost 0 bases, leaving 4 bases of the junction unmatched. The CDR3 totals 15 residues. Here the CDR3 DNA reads TGCGCCAGCAGCTTGGAGACTAGCGGCCGCTACGAGCAGTACTTC. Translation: CASSLETSGRYEQYF. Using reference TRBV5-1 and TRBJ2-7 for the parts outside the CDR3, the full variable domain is KAGVTQTPRYLIKTRGQQVTLSCSPISGHRSVSWYQQTPGQGLQFLFEYFSETQRNKGNFPGRFSGRQFSNSRSEMNVSTLELGDSALYLCASSLETSGRYEQYFGPGTRLTVT.

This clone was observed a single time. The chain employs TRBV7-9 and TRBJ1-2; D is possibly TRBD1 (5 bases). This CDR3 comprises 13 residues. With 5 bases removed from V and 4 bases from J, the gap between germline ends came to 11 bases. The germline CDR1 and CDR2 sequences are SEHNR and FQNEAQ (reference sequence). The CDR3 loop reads CASSPTAFYGYTF. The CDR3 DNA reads TGTGCCAGCAGCCCGACAGCATTCTATGGCTACACCTTC.

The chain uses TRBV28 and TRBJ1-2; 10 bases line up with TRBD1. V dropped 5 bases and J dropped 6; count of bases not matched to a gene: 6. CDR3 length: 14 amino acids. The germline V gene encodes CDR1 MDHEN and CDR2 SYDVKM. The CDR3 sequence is CASSVPGQGNGYTF. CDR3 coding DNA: TGTGCCAGCAGTGTACCGGGACAGGGGAATGGCTACACCTTC.

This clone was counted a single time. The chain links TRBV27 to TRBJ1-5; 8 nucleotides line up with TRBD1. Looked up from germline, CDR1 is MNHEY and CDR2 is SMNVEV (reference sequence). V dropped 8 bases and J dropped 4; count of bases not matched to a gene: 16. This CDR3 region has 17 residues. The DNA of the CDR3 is TGTGCCAGCGCAAGAGATTTCGGGACAGGACGGAATCAGCCCCAGCATTTT. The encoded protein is CASARDFGTGRNQPQHF.

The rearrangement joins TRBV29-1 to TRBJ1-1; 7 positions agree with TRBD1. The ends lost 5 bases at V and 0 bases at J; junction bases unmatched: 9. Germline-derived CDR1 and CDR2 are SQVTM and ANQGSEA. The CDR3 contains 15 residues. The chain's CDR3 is CSVRRQGYMNTEAFF. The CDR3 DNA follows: TGCAGCGTTAGGCGACAGGGATACATGAACACTGAAGCTTTCTTT.

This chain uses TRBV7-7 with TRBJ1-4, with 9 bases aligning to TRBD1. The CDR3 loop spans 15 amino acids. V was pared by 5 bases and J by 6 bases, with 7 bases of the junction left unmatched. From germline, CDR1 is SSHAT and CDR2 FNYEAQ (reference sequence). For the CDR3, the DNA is TGTGCCAGCAGCCCCGGGACAGGGCGATATGAAAAACTGTTTTTT. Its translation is CASSPGTGRYEKLFF.

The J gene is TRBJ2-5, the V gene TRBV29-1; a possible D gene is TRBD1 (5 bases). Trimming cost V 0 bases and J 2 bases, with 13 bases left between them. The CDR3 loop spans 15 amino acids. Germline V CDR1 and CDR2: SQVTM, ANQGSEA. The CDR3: CSVEESIRGQETQYF. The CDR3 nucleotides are TGCAGCGTTGAAGAAAGCATAAGGGGACAAGAGACCCAGTACTTC.

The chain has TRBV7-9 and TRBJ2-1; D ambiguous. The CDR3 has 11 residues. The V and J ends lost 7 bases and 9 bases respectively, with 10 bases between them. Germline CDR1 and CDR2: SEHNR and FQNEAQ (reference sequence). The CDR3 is CASTATLEQFF. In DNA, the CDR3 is TGTGCCAGCACTGCGACTCTTGAGCAGTTCTTC.

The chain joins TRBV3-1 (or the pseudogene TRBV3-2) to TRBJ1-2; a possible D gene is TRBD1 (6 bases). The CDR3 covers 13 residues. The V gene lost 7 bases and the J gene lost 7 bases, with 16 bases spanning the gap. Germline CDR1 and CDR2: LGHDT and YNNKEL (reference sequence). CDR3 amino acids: CASTPRGASGYTF. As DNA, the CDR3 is TGTGCCAGCACCCCCCGGGGGGCCTCTGGCTACACCTTC.

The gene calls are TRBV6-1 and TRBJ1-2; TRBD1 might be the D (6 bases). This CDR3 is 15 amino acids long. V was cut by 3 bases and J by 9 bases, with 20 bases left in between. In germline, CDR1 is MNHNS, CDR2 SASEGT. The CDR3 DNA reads TGTGCCAGCAGTGAGTCGCGGGCACAGGGTTATCGCTACACCTTC. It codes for CASSESRAQGYRYTF.

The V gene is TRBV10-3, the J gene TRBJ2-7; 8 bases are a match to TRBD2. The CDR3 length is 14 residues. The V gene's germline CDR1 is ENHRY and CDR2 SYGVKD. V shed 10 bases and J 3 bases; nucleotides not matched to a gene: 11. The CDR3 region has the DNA TGTGCCACCGCGCAGTCGGGGGGGGACTACGAGCAGTACTTC. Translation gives CATAQSGGDYEQYF.